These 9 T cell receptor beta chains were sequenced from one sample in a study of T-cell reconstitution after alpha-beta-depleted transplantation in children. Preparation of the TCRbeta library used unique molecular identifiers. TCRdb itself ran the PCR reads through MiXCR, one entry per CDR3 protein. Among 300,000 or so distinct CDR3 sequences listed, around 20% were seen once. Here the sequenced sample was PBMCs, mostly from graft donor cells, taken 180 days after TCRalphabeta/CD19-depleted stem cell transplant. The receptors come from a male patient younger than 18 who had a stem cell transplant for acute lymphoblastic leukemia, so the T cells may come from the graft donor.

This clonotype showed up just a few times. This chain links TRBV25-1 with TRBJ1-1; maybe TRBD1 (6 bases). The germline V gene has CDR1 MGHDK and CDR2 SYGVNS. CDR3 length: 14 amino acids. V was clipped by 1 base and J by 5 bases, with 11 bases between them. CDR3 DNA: TGTGCCAGCAGTGAATCTGAAGGGGGGACTGAAGCTTTCTTT. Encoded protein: CASSESEGGTEAFF.

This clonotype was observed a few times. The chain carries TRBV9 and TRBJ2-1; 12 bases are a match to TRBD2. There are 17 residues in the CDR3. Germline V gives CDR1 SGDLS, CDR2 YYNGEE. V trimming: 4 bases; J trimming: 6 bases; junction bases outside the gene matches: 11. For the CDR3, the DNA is TGTGCCAGCAGCCCAAGAGGACTAGCGGGAAACGGCAATGAGCAGTTCTTC. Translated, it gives CASSPRGLAGNGNEQFF.

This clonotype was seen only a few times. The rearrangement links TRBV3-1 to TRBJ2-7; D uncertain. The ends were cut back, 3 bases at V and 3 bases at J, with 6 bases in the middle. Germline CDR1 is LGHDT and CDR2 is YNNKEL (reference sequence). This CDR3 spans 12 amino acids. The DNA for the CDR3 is TGTGCCAGCAGCCAGGTCAACTACGAGCAGTACTTC. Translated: CASSQVNYEQYF.

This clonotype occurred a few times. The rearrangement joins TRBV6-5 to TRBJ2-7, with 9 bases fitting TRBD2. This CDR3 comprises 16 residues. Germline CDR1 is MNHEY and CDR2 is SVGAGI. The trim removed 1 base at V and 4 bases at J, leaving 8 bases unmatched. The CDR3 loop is CASSYYLAGGLYEQYF. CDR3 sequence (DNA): TGTGCCAGCAGTTACTATCTGGCGGGAGGGTTGTACGAGCAGTACTTC.

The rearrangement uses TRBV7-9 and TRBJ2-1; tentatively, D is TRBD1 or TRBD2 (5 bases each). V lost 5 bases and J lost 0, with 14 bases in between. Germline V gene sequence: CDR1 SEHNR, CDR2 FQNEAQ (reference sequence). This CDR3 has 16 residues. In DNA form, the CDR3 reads TGTGCCAGCAGCCCCCGGGGCGCCTACTCCTACAATGAGCAGTTCTTC. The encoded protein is CASSPRGAYSYNEQFF.

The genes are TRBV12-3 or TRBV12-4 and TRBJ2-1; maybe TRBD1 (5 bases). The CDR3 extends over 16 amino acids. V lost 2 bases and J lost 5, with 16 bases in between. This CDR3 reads CASSLRGQTQNNEQFF. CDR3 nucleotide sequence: TGTGCCAGCAGTTTAAGGGGCCAGACCCAAAACAATGAGCAGTTCTTC.

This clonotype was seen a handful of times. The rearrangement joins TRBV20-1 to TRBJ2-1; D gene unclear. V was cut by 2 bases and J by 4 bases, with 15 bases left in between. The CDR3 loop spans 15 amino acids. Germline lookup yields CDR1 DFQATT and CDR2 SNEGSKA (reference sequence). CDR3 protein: CSARIPPRPYNEQFF. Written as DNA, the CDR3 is TGCAGTGCTAGAATCCCCCCCCGGCCTTACAATGAGCAGTTCTTC.

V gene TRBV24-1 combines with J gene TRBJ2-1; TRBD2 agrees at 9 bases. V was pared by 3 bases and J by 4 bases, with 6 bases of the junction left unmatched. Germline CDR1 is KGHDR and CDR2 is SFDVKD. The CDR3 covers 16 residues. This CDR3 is CATSDVRLAAYNEQFF. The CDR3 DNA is TGTGCCACCAGTGATGTCCGACTAGCGGCTTACAATGAGCAGTTCTTC.

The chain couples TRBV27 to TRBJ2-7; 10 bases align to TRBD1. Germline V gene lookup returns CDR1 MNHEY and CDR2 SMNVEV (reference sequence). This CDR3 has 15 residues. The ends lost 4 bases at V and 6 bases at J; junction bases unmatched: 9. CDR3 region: CASSSRQGAVSEQYF. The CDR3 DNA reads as TGTGCCAGCAGTTCCAGACAGGGGGCAGTCTCCGAGCAGTACTTC.